This note documents a single T cell receptor (beta chain) sequence. The antigen it binds to is not known. The data derive from a study of cytomegalovirus exposure and HLA in healthy donors (TCRdb year 2017). At the level of the whole study: In an earlier analysis of roughly 590 of the donors, 276 Gb of sequence data and 120 million or so unique TCR beta sequences from 150 million to 200 million T cells were reported. Around 320 gigabases of sequencing data and tens of millions of unique TCR sequences were included in an early release covering roughly 700 HLA-typed donors. The genetic ancestry cluster associated with self-reported Caucasian donors included 81% of the approximately 400 genotyped donors. The study aimed to test whether signatures of past pathogen exposure could be identified by cataloging public T cell receptors. The study profiled the T cell repertoires of 550 to 700 subjects by immunosequencing and related them to cytomegalovirus serostatus. In addition to the first cohort of several hundred subjects, a separate validation cohort of 120 different subjects was used. To predict cytomegalovirus infection status, the study combined high-throughput TCR immunosequencing, statistical association of individual TCRs with disease status, and machine learning. A later analysis re-examined previously published TCR beta repertoires from hundreds of donors and added high-resolution HLA genotyping to investigate patterns of TCR occurrence. Rather than drawing on any new phenotypic data, the later analysis identified candidate immune exposures from TCR beta sequences and the way those sequences occurred across donors. An earlier analysis of approximately 500 of the donors applied high-throughput TCR beta sequencing to assess whether each TCR beta V gene segment acted as functional or pseudogenic. Donor age, sex, ethnicity and CMV serostatus were collected together with the repertoire data. A later genetic analysis used genome-wide SNP genotypes for about 60% of the roughly 700 donors, treating that subset as a discovery cohort. All discovery cohort repertoires had been generated on a single sequencing platform. Both class I and class II loci were covered by HLA typing, at four-digit resolution. Typing coverage differed by locus: A, B, C, DRB1 and DQB1 were typed in roughly 620-630 donors, DQA1 in 522, DPA1 in approximately 610, and DPB1 in 472. Roughly 5 DR-DQ haplotypes were treated as single units for association and clustering because of strong linkage in the cohort. On average, 235,054 unique TCR beta nucleotide sequences were sequenced per donor among some 430 genotyped donors of the cohort, with roughly 18% of those sequences being non-productive. Overall results and qualifications from the work: Several of the top co-occurrence clusters appeared to be linked to parvovirus B19, influenza, CMV and Epstein-Barr virus, according to a later analysis. Compared with the roughly 710-donor mean, donors in an Asian-associated ancestry cluster had fewer N-insertions in productive TCRs, according to a later genetic analysis. At a false discovery rate of 0.05, a later analysis linked around 17,000 TCR beta sequences to specific HLA alleles. The only immune exposure information available for the cohort was CMV serostatus. A group of highly shared sequence variants was considered likely to be a technical artifact of the sequencing pipeline. Cytomegalovirus status was reported to be diagnosed by the classifier with high specificity and sensitivity in both the original and validation cohorts. Across donors, most TCR sequences were observed very rarely, whereas some public TCRs were present in many individuals. In a later analysis, the rate of TCR association differed among HLA loci, with DRB1 alleles having the most associated TCRs and HLA-C alleles having the fewest. Because the 87-base-pair reads could not distinguish some IMGT-functional V segments, including TRBV6-2 and TRBV6-3, those segments were excluded. Only TCR beta chains were sequenced in this cohort, and the absence of alpha or paired-chain data limited detectable features. Assigning TCR associations to individual alleles was difficult when HLA alleles, especially DR and DQ, strongly co-occurred. In a later analysis, HLA-associated TCR beta chains were found to be more clonally expanded and to have lower generation probabilities than equally common non-associated chains. The study listed 164 TCR beta chains as associated with cytomegalovirus. A further reported finding was that TCR beta sequences accurately predicted the HLA-A and HLA-B alleles for most subjects in the first cohort. In a later analysis, most CMV-associated TCR beta chains were found to appear HLA-restricted, with HLA associations seemingly driven largely by CMV exposure. An association between a missense DCLRE1C variant and V-gene and J-gene trimming of TCR beta chains was found in a later genetic analysis and replicated in an independent cohort. In vitro tests confirmed that three of the cytomegalovirus-associated TCR beta chains recognize cytomegalovirus antigens. Correlated functional status among segregating V segments might reflect linkage disequilibrium, but an unknown experimental factor could not be ruled out. In an earlier analysis of under 600 of the donors, most TCR beta V segments were observed in productive rearrangements about 90% or about 30% of the time, broadly matching IMGT annotations. The authors suggested that the approach could potentially be extended to other disease states and immunological phenotypes. Because HLA typing was unavailable for some donors at each locus, only the typed subset was used in association tests. Because counts were too low, under 20 rarely observed V segments, including chromosome 9 orphons, were left out of the earlier analysis of 587 of the donors. Sequencing depth was assumed to be roughly uniform across donors in the presence/absence analyses, though that assumption may not hold.

The CDR3 has 14 amino acids, counting the end cysteine and phenylalanine. Only CDR3 DNA remains: 42 bases, in frame from the first base. As encoded in the germline V gene (reference sequence), CDR1 is LNHDA while CDR2 is SQIVND. V loses 1 base, J loses 1 base, and the germline ends lie 7 bases apart. Library prep was done by the immunoSEQ multiplex PCR assay. A mixture of 60 forward primers for TCR Vbeta segments and 13 reverse primers for TCR Jbeta segments was used in the multiplex PCR. The CDR3 region of rearranged TCR beta genes was amplified from genomic DNA with a multiplex PCR assay. The Illumina HiSeq System was used to sequence the amplified TCR beta libraries as 87-base-pair reads. The published analysis was carried out like this. Across the 600 to 700 repertoires, a later analysis counted tens of millions of unique TCR beta chains, around 11 million of which were shared by at least two donors. Raw reads were error-corrected and collapsed into unique sequences by a nearest-neighbor algorithm in which closely related sequences were merged to remove PCR and sequencing errors. V, D and J gene segments were assigned by aligning CDR3 sequences to IMGT reference sequences. For a sequence to be retained, a match of at least six nucleotides was required to both a V gene segment and a J gene segment. A rearrangement counted as productive if the CDR3 had no stop codons and remained in frame with V and J, and every other rearrangement counted as non-productive. CDR3 was defined according to IMGT convention as the region running from the second conserved V-encoded cysteine to the conserved J-encoded phenylalanine. The earlier analysis of 587 of the donors excluded sequences that lacked an unambiguous match to a single V gene segment. In an earlier analysis of 587 of the donors, V segments were called functional above 56.7% productive rearrangements and were called segregating when the between-donor standard deviation exceeded 5%. To diagnose cytomegalovirus status from the catalog of TCR beta chain sequences, a statistical classification framework was built. In a later analysis, V and J genes were assigned by comparing TCR nucleotide sequences against IMGT/GENE-DB human TR gene sequences. The TCRdist pipeline was used in a later analysis to assign CDR3 sequences and most-parsimonious VDJ recombination scenarios. In a later analysis, each TCR beta chain was defined by its CDR3 amino acid sequence together with its V-gene family, and reads lacking a unique V-gene family were excluded. In a later analysis, approximately 590 highly shared, low-generation-probability nucleotide sequences were removed to address suspected cross-contamination and a sequencing artifact. In a later analysis, a clonal expansion index was calculated for each public chain from normalized within-repertoire ranks of inferred template counts. In a later analysis, generation probabilities were computed with a VDJ recombination model fitted to out-of-frame rearrangements, and the resulting probabilities were checked against IGoR. A later analysis scored TCR-TCR, TCR-HLA and TCR-CMV co-occurrence with hypergeometric tests, applying a repertoire-size bias correction to TCR pairs. False discovery rates were estimated in a later analysis by permuting HLA or CMV assignments 20 times. A later analysis grouped co-occurring TCRs with DBSCAN, adding TCRdist sequence similarity when clustering within HLA-allele-positive subsets. Repertoires with fewer than 30,000 or more than 120,000 public chains, plus five repertoires with anomalous nucleotide sharing, were excluded from co-occurrence clustering. Drawn from immuneACCESS, this table holds only the in-frame rearrangements with V and J called that TCRdb kept. Clones are partly lost; checked studies trace under half to an unresolved V gene and leave the rest unexplained. V, J and clone size reflect that table, while D and trimming were determined from the DNA. The record for this sample contains 53,000 or so clones. Around 5.6% of the sample belongs to the ten largest clones.

In total, 500 to 700 healthy bone marrow donors made up the cohort. All cohort members were sampled while nominally healthy, although unrecorded immune exposures were likely present. The donor tested CMV seropositive, placing the donor among the approximately 310 seropositive members of the cohort. Every donor gave a peripheral blood sample, and the peripheral blood mononuclear cells from that sample were used for TCR beta sequencing. Genomic DNA extraction from the blood cell samples was performed with the Qiagen DNeasy Blood Extraction Kit. This clonotype was sampled from a male donor in good health and CMV-seropositive. Sequencing input: PBMCs. The rearranged chain carries TRBV19 and TRBJ1-1, with the D gene too uncertain to name. The CDR3 amino acid sequence is: CASSIAAGNTEAFF. DNA sequence: TGTGCCAGTAGTATAGCGGCAGGGAACACTGAAGCTTTCTTT.